The clone carrying this T cell receptor (beta chain) has a handful of counts. Its antigen is unidentified. In the PCR, 60 Vbeta and 13 Jbeta primers were used. Generated by immunoSEQ multiplex PCR, the TCRdb table keeps only in-frame clones and is missing some. The table has roughly 110,000 clones, around 61% seen once; the top ten hold roughly 2.2%. The sample belongs to a study of cytomegalovirus exposure and HLA in healthy donors. Whole-study context: In a previous analysis, some 110 million unique TCR beta sequences were found from 150 million to 200 million T cells. Study-level results: As a later analysis showed, a missense DCLRE1C variant was linked to trimming of TCR beta V- and J-genes. Later analysis suggested most CMV-associated TCR beta chains were HLA-restricted.

While unrecorded immune exposures were likely, the donors were nominally healthy when sampled. Germline lookup yields CDR1 PRHDT and CDR2 FYEKMQ (reference sequence). The ends were cut back, 4 bases at V and 5 bases at J, with 12 bases in the middle. The CDR3 has 13 residues. The rearrangement joins TRBV13 to TRBJ2-7; tentative D call: TRBD2 (5 bases). Specimen: PBMCs. The TCR comes from a woman in her thirties in good health and CMV-seronegative. The CDR3 sequence is CASSSGGSDEQYF. The CDR3 nucleotides read TGTGCCAGCAGCTCGGGTGGGAGTGACGAGCAGTACTTC.